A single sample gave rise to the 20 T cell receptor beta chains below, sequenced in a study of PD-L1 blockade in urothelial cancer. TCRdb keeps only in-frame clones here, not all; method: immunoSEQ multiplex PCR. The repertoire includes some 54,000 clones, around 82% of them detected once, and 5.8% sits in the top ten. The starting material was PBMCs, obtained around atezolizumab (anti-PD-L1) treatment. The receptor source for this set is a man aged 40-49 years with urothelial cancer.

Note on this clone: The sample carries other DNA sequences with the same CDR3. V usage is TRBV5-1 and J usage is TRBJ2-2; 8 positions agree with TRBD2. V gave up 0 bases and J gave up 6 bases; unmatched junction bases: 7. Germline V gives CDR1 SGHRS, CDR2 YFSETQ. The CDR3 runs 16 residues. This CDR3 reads CASSLGGLAGPGELFF. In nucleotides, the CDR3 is TGCGCCAGCAGCTTGGGTGGATTAGCGGGACCCGGGGAGCTGTTTTTT.

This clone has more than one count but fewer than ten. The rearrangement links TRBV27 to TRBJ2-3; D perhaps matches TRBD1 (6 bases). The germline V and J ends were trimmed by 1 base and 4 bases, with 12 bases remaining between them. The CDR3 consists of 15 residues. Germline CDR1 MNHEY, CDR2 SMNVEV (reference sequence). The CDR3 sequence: CASSLYWGQSDTQYF. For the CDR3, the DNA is TGTGCCAGCAGTTTATATTGGGGGCAATCAGATACGCAGTATTTT.

The CDR3: CASSVGLAGNNEQFF. The DNA for the CDR3 is TGTGCCAGCAGCGTAGGCCTAGCGGGGAACAATGAGCAGTTCTTC. The genes are TRBV9 and TRBJ2-1; 9 nucleotides align to TRBD2. This CDR3 has 15 amino acids. Germline V gives CDR1 SGDLS, CDR2 YYNGEE. V gave up 0 bases and J gave up 5 bases; unmatched junction bases: 3.

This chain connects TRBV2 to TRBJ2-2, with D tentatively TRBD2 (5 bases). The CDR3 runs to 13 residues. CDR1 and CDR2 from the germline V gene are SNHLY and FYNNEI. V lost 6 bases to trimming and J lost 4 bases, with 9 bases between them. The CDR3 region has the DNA TGTGCCAGCAGAGTGGGGAGCACCGGGGAGCTGTTTTTT. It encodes CASRVGSTGELFF.

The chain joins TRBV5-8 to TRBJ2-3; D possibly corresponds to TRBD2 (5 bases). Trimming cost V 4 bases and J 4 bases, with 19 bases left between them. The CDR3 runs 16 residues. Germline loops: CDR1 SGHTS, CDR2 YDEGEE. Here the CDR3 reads CASSRGSGIRADTQYF. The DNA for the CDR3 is TGTGCCAGCAGCCGTGGGTCCGGGATTCGGGCAGATACGCAGTATTTT.

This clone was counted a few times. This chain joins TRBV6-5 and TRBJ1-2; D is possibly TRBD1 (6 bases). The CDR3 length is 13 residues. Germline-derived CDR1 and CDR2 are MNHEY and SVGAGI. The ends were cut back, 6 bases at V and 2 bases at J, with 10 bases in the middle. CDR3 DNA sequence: TGTGCCAGCAGGACAGACAGGAACTATGGCTACACCTTC. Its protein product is CASRTDRNYGYTF.

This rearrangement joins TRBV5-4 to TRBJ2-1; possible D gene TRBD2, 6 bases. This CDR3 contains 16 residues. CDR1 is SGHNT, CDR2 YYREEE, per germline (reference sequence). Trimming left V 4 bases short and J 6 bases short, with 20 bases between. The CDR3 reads CASSPDARENLNEQFF. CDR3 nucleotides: TGTGCCAGCAGCCCTGATGCGCGGGAAAATCTCAATGAGCAGTTCTTC.

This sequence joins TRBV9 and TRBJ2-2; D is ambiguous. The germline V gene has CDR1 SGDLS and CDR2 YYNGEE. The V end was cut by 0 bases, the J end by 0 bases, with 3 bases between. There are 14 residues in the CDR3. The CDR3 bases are TGTGCCAGCAGCGTAGTATCGAACACCGGGGAGCTGTTTTTT. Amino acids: CASSVVSNTGELFF.

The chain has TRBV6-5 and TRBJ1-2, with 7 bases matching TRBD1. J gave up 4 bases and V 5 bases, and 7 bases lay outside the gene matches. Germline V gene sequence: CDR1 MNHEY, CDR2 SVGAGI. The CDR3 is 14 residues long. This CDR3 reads CASSATQGFYGYTF. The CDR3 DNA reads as TGTGCCAGCAGTGCCACACAGGGGTTCTATGGCTACACCTTC.

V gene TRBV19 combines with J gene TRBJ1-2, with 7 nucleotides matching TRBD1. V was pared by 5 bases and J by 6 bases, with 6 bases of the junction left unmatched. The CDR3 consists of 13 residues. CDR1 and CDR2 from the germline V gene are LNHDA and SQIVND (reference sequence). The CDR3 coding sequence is TGTGCCAGTAGTGTCACAGGGGTACATGGCTACACCTTC. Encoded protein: CASSVTGVHGYTF. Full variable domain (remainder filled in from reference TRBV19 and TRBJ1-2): DGGITQSPKYLFRKEGQNVTLSCEQNLNHDAMYWYRQDPGQGLRLIYYSQIVNDFQKGDIAEGYSVSREKKESFPLTVTSAQKNPTAFYLCASSVTGVHGYTFGSGTRLTVV.

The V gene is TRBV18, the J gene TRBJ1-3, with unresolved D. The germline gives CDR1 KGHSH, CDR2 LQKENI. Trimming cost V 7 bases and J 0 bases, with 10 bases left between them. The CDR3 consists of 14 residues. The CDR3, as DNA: TGTGCCAGCTTAGCGGAGAGCTCTGGAAACACCATATATTTT. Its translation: CASLAESSGNTIYF.

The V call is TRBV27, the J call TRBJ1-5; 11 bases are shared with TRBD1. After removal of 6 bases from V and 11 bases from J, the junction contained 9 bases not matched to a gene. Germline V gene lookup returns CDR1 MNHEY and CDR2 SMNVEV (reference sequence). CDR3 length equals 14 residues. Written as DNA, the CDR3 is TGTGCCAGCAGGGGACAGGGGGACGGTGGGTCCCAGCATTTT. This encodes CASRGQGDGGSQHF.

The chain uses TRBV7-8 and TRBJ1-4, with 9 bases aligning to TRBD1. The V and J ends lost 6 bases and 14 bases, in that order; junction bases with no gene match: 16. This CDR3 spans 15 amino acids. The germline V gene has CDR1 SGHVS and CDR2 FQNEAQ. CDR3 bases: TGTGCCAGCAGGTTGCCGGGACAGGGAATCTCAGGTCTGTTTTTT. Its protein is CASRLPGQGISGLFF.

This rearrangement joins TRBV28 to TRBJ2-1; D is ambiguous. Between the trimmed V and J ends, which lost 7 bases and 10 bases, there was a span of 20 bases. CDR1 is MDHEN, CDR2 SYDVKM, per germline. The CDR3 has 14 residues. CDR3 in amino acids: CASTYPRRSNEQFF. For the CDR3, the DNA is TGTGCCAGCACCTACCCCCGGAGAAGCAACGAGCAGTTCTTC.

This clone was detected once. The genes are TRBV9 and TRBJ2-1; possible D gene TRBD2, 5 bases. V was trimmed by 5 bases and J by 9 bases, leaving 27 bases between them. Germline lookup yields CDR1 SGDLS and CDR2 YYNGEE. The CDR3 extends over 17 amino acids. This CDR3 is CASSSELSHAPSGEQFF. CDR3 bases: TGTGCCAGCAGTTCTGAATTATCTCACGCCCCCAGCGGTGAGCAGTTCTTC.

In DNA, the CDR3 is TGTGCCAGCAGTTCTAGACTAGCGGGAGGCGCCGGGGAGCTGTTTTTT. It is translated as CASSSRLAGGAGELFF. V and J are TRBV6-5 and TRBJ2-2; 13 bases match TRBD2. V shed 4 bases, J shed 6 bases, and the junction held 5 bases outside the gene matches. CDR3 size: 16 residues. The germline CDR1 and CDR2 sequences are MNHEY and SVGAGI.

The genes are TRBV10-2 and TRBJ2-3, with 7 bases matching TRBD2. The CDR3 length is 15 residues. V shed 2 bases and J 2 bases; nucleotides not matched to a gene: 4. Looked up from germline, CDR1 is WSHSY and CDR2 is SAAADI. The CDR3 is CASSEGAGFTDTQYF. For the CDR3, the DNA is TGCGCCAGCAGTGAGGGAGCGGGGTTCACAGATACGCAGTATTTT.

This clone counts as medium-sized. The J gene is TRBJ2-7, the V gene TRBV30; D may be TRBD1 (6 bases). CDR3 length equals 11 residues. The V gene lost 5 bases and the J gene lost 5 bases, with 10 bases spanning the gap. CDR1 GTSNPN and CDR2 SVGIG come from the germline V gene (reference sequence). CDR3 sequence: CAWEEGDEQYF. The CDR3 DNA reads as TGTGCCTGGGAAGAGGGGGACGAGCAGTACTTC.

DNA of the CDR3: TGTGCCAGCAGCCAAAACAGGGGCCAAGAGACCCAGTACTTC. It translates to CASSQNRGQETQYF. The chain links TRBV14 to TRBJ2-5; 7 bases map to TRBD1. The junction had 1 base not matched to a gene; V was cut back by 2 bases and J by 1 base. CDR1 is SGHDN, CDR2 FVKESK, per germline. This CDR3 comprises 14 residues.

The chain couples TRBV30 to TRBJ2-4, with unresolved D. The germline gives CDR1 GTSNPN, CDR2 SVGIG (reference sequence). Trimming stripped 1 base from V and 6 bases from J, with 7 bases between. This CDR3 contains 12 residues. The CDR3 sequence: CAWSGLRNIQYF. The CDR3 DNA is TGTGCCTGGAGTGGACTTCGAAACATTCAGTACTTC.